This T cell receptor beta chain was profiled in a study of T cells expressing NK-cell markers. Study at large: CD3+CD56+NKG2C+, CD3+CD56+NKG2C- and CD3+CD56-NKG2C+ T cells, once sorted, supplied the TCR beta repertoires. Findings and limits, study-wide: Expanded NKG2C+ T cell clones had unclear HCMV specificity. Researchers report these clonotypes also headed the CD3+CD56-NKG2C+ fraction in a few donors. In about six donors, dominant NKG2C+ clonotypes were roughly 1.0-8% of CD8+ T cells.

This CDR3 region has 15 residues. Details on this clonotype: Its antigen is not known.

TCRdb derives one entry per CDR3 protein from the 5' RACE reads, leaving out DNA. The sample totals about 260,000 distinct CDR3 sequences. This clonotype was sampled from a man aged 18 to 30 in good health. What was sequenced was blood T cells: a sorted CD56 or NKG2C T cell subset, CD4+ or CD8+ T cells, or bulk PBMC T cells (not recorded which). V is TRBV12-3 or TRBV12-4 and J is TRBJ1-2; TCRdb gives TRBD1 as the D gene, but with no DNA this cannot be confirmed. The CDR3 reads CAGGDRETSNYGYTF.